In its sample, the clone carrying this TCR beta chain was seen many times. Treatment: PENTA 11 planned treatment interruption arm or continuous ART arm. This record belongs to a study of HIV-infected children after antiretroviral therapy interruption. At the level of the study: Samples from the continuous-treatment group were taken at weeks 0, 48 and 150.

A 3' RACE protocol on RNA, with unique molecular identifiers, produced the TCR library. TCRdb analysed the 3' RACE reads with MiXCR anew, one entry per CDR3 protein. The sample shows about 89,000 distinct CDR3 sequences, 6.9% of them seen only once. The sample in question was CD45RA+ CD4+ T cells from PBMCs, pooled from several time points, obtained from a donor given antiretroviral therapy, either interrupted or continuous. Subset: naive CD4+ CD45RA+ CD45RO- T cells. This clonotype was obtained from a pool of human donors with HIV.

The DNA for the CDR3 is TGCAGTGCTAACCGGGACAGGGCGTCCTACGAGCAGTACTTC. It translates to CSANRDRASYEQYF. The rearrangement uses TRBV20-1 and TRBJ2-7; 9 bases are shared with TRBD1. Germline-derived CDR1 and CDR2 are DFQATT and SNEGSKA (reference sequence). J was trimmed by 1 base and V by 4 bases; bases with no gene match: 5. The CDR3 has 14 residues.